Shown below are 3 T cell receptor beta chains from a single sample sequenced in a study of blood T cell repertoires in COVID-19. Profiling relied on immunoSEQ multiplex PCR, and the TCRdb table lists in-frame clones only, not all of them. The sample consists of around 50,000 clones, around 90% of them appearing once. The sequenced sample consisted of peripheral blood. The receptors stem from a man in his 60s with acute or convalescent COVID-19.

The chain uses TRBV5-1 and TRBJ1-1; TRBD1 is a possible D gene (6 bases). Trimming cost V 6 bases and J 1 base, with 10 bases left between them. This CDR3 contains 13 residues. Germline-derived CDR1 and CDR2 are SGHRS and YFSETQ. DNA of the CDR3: TGCGCCAGCATGTGGGGGCCGAACACTGAAGCTTTCTTT. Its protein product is CASMWGPNTEAFF.

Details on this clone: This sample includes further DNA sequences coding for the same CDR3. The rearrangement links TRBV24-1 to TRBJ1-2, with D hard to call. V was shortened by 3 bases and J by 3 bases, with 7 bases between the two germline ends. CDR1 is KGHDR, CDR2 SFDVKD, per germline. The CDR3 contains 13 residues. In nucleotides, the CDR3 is TGTGCCACCAGTGATGGAACAGACTATGGCTACACCTTC. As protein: CATSDGTDYGYTF.

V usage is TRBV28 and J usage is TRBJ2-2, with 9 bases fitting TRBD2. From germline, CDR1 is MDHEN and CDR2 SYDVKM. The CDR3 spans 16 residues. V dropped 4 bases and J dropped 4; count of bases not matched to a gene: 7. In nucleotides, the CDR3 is TGTGCCAGCAGTTATATGGGCGGGAGGGCCACCGGGGAGCTGTTTTTT. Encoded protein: CASSYMGGRATGELFF.